This TCR beta chain was identified during a study of CD8 T cells in Susac syndrome. This CDR3 contains 17 residues. The V gene end was trimmed by 0 bases and the J gene end by 7 bases; junction bases not matched to a gene: 11. Germline lookup yields CDR1 SEHNR and CDR2 FQNEAQ (reference sequence). TEMRA cells were enriched by FACS, and CD4+ and CD8+ T cells were negatively isolated. Random hexamers were used to reverse transcribe about 0.5 to 1 ug of RNA. A single record per CDR3 protein comes from TCRdb applying MiXCR to the immunoSEQ multiplex PCR reads. The table includes around 230,000 distinct CDR3 sequences, about 96% detected once.

The V and J genes are TRBV7-9 and TRBJ1-2, with 10 bases that match TRBD1. The origin of this receptor is a human donor with Susac syndrome. Input material: CD4+ T cells from PBMCs. CDR3 in amino acids: CASSLAKMTGGFTGYTF. The CDR3 nucleotides are TGTGCCAGCAGCTTAGCAAAGATGACAGGGGGCTTCACTGGCTACACCTTC.